The entry below gives a single T cell receptor (beta chain) sequence along with its context. The target antigen is unknown. The authors ran a second PCR of roughly 7 to 11 cycles using a sample-barcoded 5' primer and a J-beta primer mix. One entry per CDR3 protein results from TCRdb running MiXCR on the 5' RACE reads. The sample lists about 1,800,000 distinct CDR3 sequences; 28% were seen once. The sample originates from a study of blood T cells in healthy people across ages. General observations from the study: Naive and antigen-experienced cells were not separated, limiting conclusive comparison.

This CDR3 is built from 14 residues. The germline V and J ends were trimmed by 0 bases and 6 bases, with 11 bases remaining between them. Germline loops: CDR1 ENHRY, CDR2 SYGVKD. The TCR originated in a woman aged 30 to 39 in good health. Sequencing was done on a sample of blood. The chain has TRBV10-3 and TRBJ1-2, with a possible D match to TRBD1 (5 bases). The CDR3 region is CAISESYGGHGYTF. The CDR3 DNA reads as TGTGCCATCAGTGAGTCGTACGGGGGACATGGCTACACCTTC.